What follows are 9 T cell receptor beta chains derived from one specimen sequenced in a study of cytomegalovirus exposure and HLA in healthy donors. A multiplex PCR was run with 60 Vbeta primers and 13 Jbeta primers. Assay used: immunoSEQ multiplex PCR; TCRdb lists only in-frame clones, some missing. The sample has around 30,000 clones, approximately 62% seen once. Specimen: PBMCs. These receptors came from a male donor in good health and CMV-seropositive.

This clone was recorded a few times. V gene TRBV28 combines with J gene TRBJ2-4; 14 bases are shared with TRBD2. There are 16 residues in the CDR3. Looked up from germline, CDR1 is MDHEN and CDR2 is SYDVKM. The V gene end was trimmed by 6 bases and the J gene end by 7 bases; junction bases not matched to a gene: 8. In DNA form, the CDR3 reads TGTGCCAGCAGCCCCGGGACTAGCGGGAGAGGGAACATTCAGTACTTC. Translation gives CASSPGTSGRGNIQYF.

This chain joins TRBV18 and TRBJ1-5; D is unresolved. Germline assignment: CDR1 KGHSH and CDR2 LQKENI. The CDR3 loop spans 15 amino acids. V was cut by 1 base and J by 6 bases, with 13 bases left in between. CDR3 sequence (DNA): TGTGCCAGCTCACCACGGGCAGACCCGGCTCAGCCCCAGCATTTT. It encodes CASSPRADPAQPQHF. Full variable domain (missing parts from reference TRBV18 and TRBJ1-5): NAGVMQNPRHLVRRRGQEARLRCSPMKGHSHVYWYRQLPEEGLKFMVYLQKENIIDESGMPKERFSAEFPKEGPSILRIQQVVRGDSAAYFCASSPRADPAQPQHFGDGTRLSIL.

This CDR3 is CASSLPQGITDTQYF. The CDR3 DNA follows: TGTGCCAGCAGCTTACCACAGGGGATCACAGATACGCAGTATTTT. This chain joins TRBV7-6 and TRBJ2-3, with 7 bases that match TRBD1. This CDR3 is 15 amino acids long. V dropped 2 bases and J dropped 2; count of bases not matched to a gene: 4. Looked up from germline, CDR1 is SGHVS and CDR2 is FNYEAQ.

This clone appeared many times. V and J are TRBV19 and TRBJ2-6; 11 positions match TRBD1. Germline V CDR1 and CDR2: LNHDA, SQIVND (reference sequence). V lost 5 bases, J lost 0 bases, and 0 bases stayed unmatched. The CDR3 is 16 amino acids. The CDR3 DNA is TGTGCCAGTAGTGGGACAGGGGGCTCTGGGGCCAACGTCCTGACTTTC. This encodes CASSGTGGSGANVLTF.

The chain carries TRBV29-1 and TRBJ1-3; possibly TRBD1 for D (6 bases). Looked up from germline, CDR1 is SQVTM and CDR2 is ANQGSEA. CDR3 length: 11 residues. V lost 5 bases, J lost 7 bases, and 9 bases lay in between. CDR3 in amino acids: CSVTGSNTIYF. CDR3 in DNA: TGCAGCGTTACAGGGTCGAACACCATATATTTT.

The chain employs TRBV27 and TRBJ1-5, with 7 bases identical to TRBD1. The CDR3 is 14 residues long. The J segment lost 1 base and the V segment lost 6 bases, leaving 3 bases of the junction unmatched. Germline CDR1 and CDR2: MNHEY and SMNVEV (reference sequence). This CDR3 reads CASRLTGSNQPQHF. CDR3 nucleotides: TGTGCCAGCAGACTGACAGGGAGCAATCAGCCCCAGCATTTT.

The DNA of the CDR3 is TGTGCCAGCAGCTTCGACTTGCCTTTCACCGAGCAGTACTTC. This codes for CASSFDLPFTEQYF. The chain uses TRBV7-9 and TRBJ2-7, with no clear D. The germline gives CDR1 SEHNR, CDR2 FQNEAQ (reference sequence). This CDR3 comprises 14 residues. Deletions cut 3 bases from V and 6 bases from J, with 15 bases between.

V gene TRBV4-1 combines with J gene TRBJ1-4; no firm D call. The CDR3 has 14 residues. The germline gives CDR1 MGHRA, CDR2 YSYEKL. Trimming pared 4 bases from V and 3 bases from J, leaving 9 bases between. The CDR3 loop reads CASSPRESNEKLFF. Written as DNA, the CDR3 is TGCGCCAGCAGCCCCCGGGAGTCTAATGAAAAACTGTTTTTT.

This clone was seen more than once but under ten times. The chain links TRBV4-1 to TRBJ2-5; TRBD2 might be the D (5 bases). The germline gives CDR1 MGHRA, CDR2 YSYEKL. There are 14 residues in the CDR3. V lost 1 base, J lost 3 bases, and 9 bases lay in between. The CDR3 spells CASSQVQREETQYF. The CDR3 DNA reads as TGCGCCAGCAGCCAAGTCCAGAGGGAAGAGACCCAGTACTTC.